This T cell receptor (beta chain) was recorded in a study of cytomegalovirus exposure and HLA in healthy donors. Losses at the gene ends were 5 bases for V and 4 bases for J; bases not matched to a gene: 2. The germline gives CDR1 MNHEY, CDR2 SVGAGI. CDR3 size: 14 residues. Sequencing used immunoSEQ multiplex PCR; TCRdb keeps in-frame clones, though not all of them. This table has 100,000 to 150,000 clones, roughly nine tenths appearing once. This receptor was obtained from a woman under 30 in good health and CMV-seronegative. The specimen was PBMCs. The rearrangement links TRBV6-5 to TRBJ1-5; 10 bases are a match to TRBD1. CDR3 residues: CASSPDRGNQPQHF. In DNA, the CDR3 is TGTGCCAGCAGTCCGGACAGGGGGAATCAGCCCCAGCATTTT.